This T cell receptor beta chain was identified during a study of T cell responses to AZD1222 COVID-19 vaccine. A note on this clone: Its target is unknown.

Trimming left V 0 bases short and J 0 bases short, with 11 bases between. The CDR3 totals 16 residues. Germline-derived CDR1 and CDR2 are SGHRS and YFSETQ. Whole-study results and caveats: Repertoires were collected only later (after the peak T cell response had occurred). Vaccine-associated CD4 TCRs spanned spike, dominant at 160-218 and 743-854. The reported proportion of spike-specific TCRs targeting unmutated variant regions was nearly half. Just a handful of AZD1222 recipients tested seropositive at baseline.

Profiling relied on immunoSEQ multiplex PCR, and the TCRdb table lists in-frame clones only, not all of them. The table has roughly 150,000 clones, about nine tenths seen once; the top ten hold less than 6.5%. The genes are TRBV5-1 and TRBJ2-3; D unclear. The starting material was peripheral blood, obtained 28 days after the second AZD1222 dose. The TCR sequence derives from an adult who received the AZD1222 COVID-19 vaccine. CDR3 in DNA: TGCGCCAGCAGCTTGGTGTATGGCTCGAGCACAGATACGCAGTATTTT. Translation: CASSLVYGSSTDTQYF.